This TCR beta chain is drawn from a study of cytomegalovirus exposure and HLA in healthy donors (dated by TCRdb to the late 2010s). Study-wide context: In an earlier analysis of approximately 500 of the donors, 250 to 300 Gb of sequence data and 117 million unique TCR beta sequences from 150 million to 200 million T cells were reported. Across around 400 genotyped donors of the cohort, an average of roughly 200,000 unique TCR beta nucleotide sequences per donor were sequenced, and approximately 17% of those sequences were non-productive. Alongside the repertoire data, information on donor age, sex, ethnicity and CMV serostatus was compiled. Four or five DR-DQ haplotypes were handled as single units for association and clustering because linkage in the cohort was strong. An early release that covered roughly 600 HLA-typed donors contained around 300 gigabases of sequencing data and tens of millions of unique TCR sequences. Class I and class II HLA loci were covered by the typing at four-digit resolution. A separate validation cohort of about 110 different subjects was used in addition to the roughly 620-subject first cohort. A later genetic analysis took genome-wide SNP genotypes for about 60% of the roughly 670 donors and used that subset as a discovery cohort. The study aimed to test whether signatures of past pathogen exposure could be identified by cataloging public T cell receptors. The study used immunosequencing to profile the T cell repertoires of 600 to 850 subjects and linked those repertoires to cytomegalovirus serostatus. The genetic ancestry cluster associated with self-reported Caucasian donors included 80% to 90% of the 300 to 450 genotyped donors. In the later analysis, no new phenotypic data were used to find candidate immune exposures; instead, reliance was placed on TCR beta sequences and their occurrence across donors. The study combined high-throughput TCR immunosequencing, statistical association of individual TCRs with disease status, and machine learning to predict cytomegalovirus infection status. Typing coverage varied by locus: about 620-630 donors for A, B, C, DRB1 and DQB1; more than 500 for DQA1; around 610 for DPA1; approximately 490 for DPB1. An earlier analysis of some 500 of the donors used high-throughput TCR beta sequencing to judge whether each TCR beta V gene segment behaved as functional or pseudogenic. All discovery cohort repertoires had been generated on a single sequencing platform. To study patterns of TCR occurrence, a later analysis re-analyzed previously published TCR beta repertoires from 666 donors and added high-resolution HLA genotyping.

In total, roughly 710 healthy bone marrow donors made up the cohort. At the time of sampling, all cohort members were nominally healthy, though unrecorded immune exposures were likely present. The donor was CMV seronegative and belonged to the group of 352 seronegative cohort members. Every donor gave a peripheral blood sample, and the peripheral blood mononuclear cells from that sample were used for TCR beta sequencing. Genomic DNA was extracted from the blood cell samples with the Qiagen DNeasy Blood Extraction Kit. The sample holds a few counts of this clone. The specificity of this receptor is unknown. No base qualities exist here, and no much larger clone lies one base off it. Receptor amplification or capture employed the immunoSEQ multiplex PCR assay. A mixture of 60 forward primers for TCR Vbeta segments and 13 reverse primers for TCR Jbeta segments was used in the multiplex PCR. Amplification of the CDR3 region of rearranged TCR beta genes was performed with a multiplex PCR assay on genomic DNA. Amplified TCR beta libraries were sequenced as 87-base-pair reads on the Illumina HiSeq System. As for the authors' bioinformatics: Across the roughly 640 repertoires, a later analysis counted roughly 77 million unique TCR beta chains, some 11 million of which were shared by at least two donors. Raw reads were error-corrected and collapsed into unique sequences by a nearest-neighbor algorithm in which closely related sequences were merged to remove PCR and sequencing errors. Alignment of CDR3 sequences to IMGT reference sequences was used to assign V, D and J gene segments. For a sequence to be retained, at least a six-nucleotide match to both a V gene segment and a J gene segment was required. A rearrangement was called productive if the CDR3 had no stop codons and remained in frame with V and J, and every other rearrangement was called non-productive. CDR3 was defined by IMGT convention, running from the second conserved V-encoded cysteine to the conserved J-encoded phenylalanine. Sequences without an unambiguous match to a single V gene segment were excluded from the earlier analysis of about 600 of the donors. In an earlier analysis of several hundred of the donors, a V segment was called functional when productive rearrangements were above 56.7%, and segregating when the standard deviation between donors exceeded 5%. A statistical classification framework was built to diagnose cytomegalovirus status from the catalog of TCR beta chain sequences. V and J gene assignment, in a later analysis, came from comparing TCR nucleotide sequences with IMGT/GENE-DB human TR gene sequences. A later analysis assigned CDR3 sequences and most-parsimonious VDJ recombination scenarios with the TCRdist pipeline. In a later analysis, each TCR beta chain was defined by its CDR3 amino acid sequence together with its V-gene family, and reads without a unique V-gene family were excluded. To address suspected cross-contamination and a sequencing artifact, a later analysis removed roughly 580 highly shared, low-generation-probability nucleotide sequences. For each public chain, a later analysis derived a clonal expansion index from normalized ranks of inferred template counts within each repertoire. In a later analysis, generation probabilities were computed with a VDJ recombination model fitted to out-of-frame rearrangements, and the resulting probabilities were checked against IGoR. A later analysis scored TCR-TCR, TCR-HLA and TCR-CMV co-occurrence with hypergeometric tests, applying a repertoire-size bias correction to TCR pairs. A later analysis estimated false discovery rates by permuting HLA or CMV assignments 20 times. In a later analysis, co-occurring TCRs were grouped with DBSCAN, and TCRdist sequence similarity was added when clustering was performed within HLA-allele-positive subsets. Co-occurrence clustering excluded repertoires with fewer than 30,000 or more than 120,000 public chains, plus five with anomalous nucleotide sharing. TCRdb's version of the immuneACCESS table is confined to in-frame rearrangements and falls short of the full clone set. An unresolved V gene accounts for under half of the shortfall where checked; the remainder is of unknown origin. Clonal size and the V and J genes are those of that table, whereas D and trimming came from the DNA. The table for this sample lists around 91,000 clones; approximately 84% of them were counted only once. 2.1% of the sample belongs to the ten largest clones.

From the cysteine up to the phenylalanine, the CDR3 has a length of 11 residues. This entry keeps only the CDR3 DNA: 33 bases, framed from base 1. A distance of 5 bases separates the germline ends of V and J, which lose 3 bases and 2 bases respectively. Based on the germline V gene, the CDR1 and CDR2 sequences are SQVTM and ANQGSEA. General study outcomes and caveats: In the study, 150 to 200 TCR beta chains were listed as associated with cytomegalovirus. In a later analysis, the rate of TCR association differed among HLA loci, with DRB1 alleles having the most associated TCRs and HLA-C alleles having the fewest. The presence/absence analyses assumed that sequencing depth was roughly uniform across donors, and that assumption may not be true. According to the authors, the approach could potentially be generalized to other disease states and immunological phenotypes. In a later genetic analysis, a missense DCLRE1C variant was associated with V-gene and J-gene trimming of TCR beta chains, and the association was replicated in an independent cohort. Most TCR sequences were seen in very few donors, while some public TCRs were found in many individuals. At a false discovery rate of 0.05, a later analysis linked fewer than 20,000 TCR beta sequences to specific HLA alleles. This cohort had only TCR beta chains sequenced, and the lack of alpha or paired-chain data limited which features could be detected. In a later analysis, several top co-occurrence clusters were reported to appear linked to parvovirus B19, influenza, CMV and Epstein-Barr virus. HLA typing was unavailable for some donors at each locus, so association tests used only the typed subset. A further reported finding was that TCR beta sequences accurately predicted the HLA-A and HLA-B alleles for most subjects in the first cohort. The only immune exposure information available for the cohort was CMV serostatus. According to a later analysis, most CMV-associated TCR beta chains appeared to be HLA-restricted, and the HLA associations seemed to be driven largely by CMV exposure. The earlier analysis of 450 to 700 of the donors excluded roughly 17 rarely observed V segments, including chromosome 9 orphons, because counts were too low. The classifier was reported to diagnose cytomegalovirus status with high specificity and sensitivity in both the original cohort and the validation cohort. The 87-base-pair reads could not distinguish some IMGT-functional V segments, including TRBV6-2 and TRBV6-3, so those segments were excluded. Three of the identified cytomegalovirus-associated TCR beta chains were confirmed in vitro to be specific for cytomegalovirus antigens. An earlier analysis of around 600 of the donors showed that most TCR beta V segments appeared in productive rearrangements either about 87% or about 30% of the time, which broadly matched IMGT annotations. A group of highly shared sequence variants was considered likely to be a technical artifact of the sequencing pipeline. Compared with the roughly 600-donor mean, donors in an Asian-associated ancestry cluster had fewer N-insertions in productive TCRs, according to a later genetic analysis. Correlated functional status among segregating V segments might be attributable to linkage disequilibrium, but an unknown experimental factor could not be ruled out. Assigning TCR associations to individual alleles was difficult when HLA alleles, especially DR and DQ, strongly co-occurred. Compared with equally common non-associated chains, HLA-associated TCR beta chains in a later analysis were more clonally expanded and had lower generation probabilities.

Input material: PBMCs. The clonotype was recovered from a man in his late teens or twenties in good health and CMV-seronegative. This chain is built from TRBV29-1 and TRBJ2-7, with the identity of the D gene unclear. The CDR3: CSVDSPYEQYF. The sequenced DNA is TGCAGCGTTGACAGTCCCTACGAGCAGTACTTC.